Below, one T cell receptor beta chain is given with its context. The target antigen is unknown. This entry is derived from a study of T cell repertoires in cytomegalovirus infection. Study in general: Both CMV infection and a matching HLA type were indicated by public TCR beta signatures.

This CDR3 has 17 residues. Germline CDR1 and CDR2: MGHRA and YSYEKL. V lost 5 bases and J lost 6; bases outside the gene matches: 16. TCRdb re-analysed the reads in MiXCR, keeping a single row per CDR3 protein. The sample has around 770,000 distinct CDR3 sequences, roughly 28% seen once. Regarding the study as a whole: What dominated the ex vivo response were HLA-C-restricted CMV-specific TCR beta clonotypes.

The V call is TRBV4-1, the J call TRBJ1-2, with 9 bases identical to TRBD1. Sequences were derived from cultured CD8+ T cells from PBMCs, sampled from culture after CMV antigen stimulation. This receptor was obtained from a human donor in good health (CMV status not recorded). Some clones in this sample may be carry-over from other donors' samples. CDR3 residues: CASSTSHPGQGRDGYTF. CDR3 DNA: TGCGCCAGCAGCACGTCCCATCCGGGACAGGGAAGAGATGGCTACACCTTC.